One and the same sample provided the 16 T cell receptor beta chains below, sequenced in a study. Treg sorting used a CD4+CD25+CD127-/low gate. Amplification of TRBV12-4/TRBJ1-2 clonotypes used adaptor-ligated barcode primers. From the multiplex PCR reads, TCRdb called clonotypes with MiXCR, one entry per CDR3 protein. The sample has about a thousand distinct CDR3 sequences, over 2.5% seen once. Input material: tumor-infiltrating Tregs sorted from the breast tumor. These receptors were collected from a female donor with breast cancer.

This clonotype is termed medium-sized (0.01 to 0.1%). The chain uses TRBV12-3 or TRBV12-4 and TRBJ1-2, with 7 nucleotides matching TRBD1. With 2 bases clipped from V and 4 bases from J, the junction kept 4 bases outside the gene matches. This CDR3 spans 14 amino acids. This chain's CDR3 is CASSLSHRGYGYTF. The DNA of the CDR3 is TGTGCCAGCAGTTTATCCCACAGGGGCTATGGCTACACCTTC.

This clonotype is labeled as large. The genes are TRBV12-3 or TRBV12-4 and TRBJ1-2; 9 nucleotides match TRBD1. CDR3 length: 14 residues. The trim removed 5 bases at V and 8 bases at J, leaving 9 bases unmatched. Written as DNA, the CDR3 is TGTGCCAGCAGTCCAGGACAGGGGACTGGCGGCTACACCTTC. It is translated as CASSPGQGTGGYTF.

The chain joins TRBV12-3 or TRBV12-4 to TRBJ1-2; 7 bases fit TRBD1. The CDR3 length is 14 residues. Trimming removed 2 bases from V and 3 bases from J; junction bases left unmatched: 3. The CDR3 nucleotides read TGTGCCAGCAGTTTATTCGGGACAGACTATGGCTACACCTTC. This translates into CASSLFGTDYGYTF.

By frequency in the sample, this clonotype is medium-sized. This chain uses TRBV12-3 or TRBV12-4 with TRBJ1-2; no firm D call. Trimming took 6 bases from V and 1 from J, leaving 15 bases between them. This CDR3 has 15 residues. In DNA, the CDR3 is TGTGCCAGCAGACCTCCCGGAGGGCTTAACTATGGCTACACCTTC. Encoded protein: CASRPPGGLNYGYTF.

CDR3 in amino acids: CASSLQGYGYTF. The CDR3 nucleotides are TGTGCCAGCAGTTTACAGGGCTATGGCTACACCTTC. The V call is TRBV12-3 or TRBV12-4, the J call TRBJ1-2; possible D gene TRBD1, 5 bases. CDR3 size: 12 residues. V was trimmed by 2 bases and J by 4 bases, leaving 5 bases between them.

By sample share, this clonotype is medium-sized. The rearrangement links TRBV12-3 or TRBV12-4 to TRBJ1-2, with D perhaps matching TRBD1 (5 bases). V was trimmed by 8 bases and J by 8 bases, leaving 21 bases between them. CDR3 length: 14 residues. CDR3 residues: CASGHTGTRGGYTF. The CDR3, as DNA: TGTGCCAGCGGACACACCGGGACCCGGGGCGGCTACACCTTC.

Judged by abundance, this clonotype is medium-sized (0.01 to 0.1%). V and J are TRBV12-3 or TRBV12-4 and TRBJ1-2; a weak D match, TRBD1 (6 bases). V lost 6 bases and J 4 bases, leaving 12 bases between the germline ends. The CDR3 runs to 13 residues. The CDR3 coding sequence is TGTGCCAGCAGGCTACAGGGCTTCTATGGCTACACCTTC. Translated, it gives CASRLQGFYGYTF.

By share, this clonotype ranks as medium-sized. The chain recombines TRBV12-3 or TRBV12-4 with TRBJ1-2; the D gene is possibly TRBD1 (6 bases). The CDR3 length is 14 residues. The V and J ends lost 6 bases and 7 bases respectively, with 18 bases between them. CDR3 loop: CASRENAGAGGYTF. The CDR3 DNA reads TGTGCCAGCAGAGAGAACGCAGGGGCCGGTGGCTACACCTTC.

This clonotype is termed large. The gene calls are TRBV12-3 or TRBV12-4 and TRBJ1-2, with unresolved D. The ends were cut back, 3 bases at V and 2 bases at J, with 10 bases in the middle. The CDR3 consists of 14 residues. This CDR3 is CASSFTLGNYGYTF. The CDR3 bases are TGTGCCAGCAGTTTCACCCTCGGGAACTATGGCTACACCTTC.

Within the sample, this clonotype is large. The chain is built from TRBV12-3 or TRBV12-4 and TRBJ1-2; D uncertain. Trimming shortened V by 1 base and J by 6 bases, and 9 bases separated the two germline ends. This CDR3 spans 13 amino acids. This chain's CDR3 is CASSLVSENGYTF. The CDR3 nucleotides are TGTGCCAGCAGTTTAGTCTCTGAAAATGGCTACACCTTC.

In its sample, this clonotype ranks as medium-sized. The chain carries TRBV12-3 or TRBV12-4 and TRBJ1-2, with a weak D call TRBD1 (6 bases). V was cut by 7 bases and J by 1 base, with 13 bases left in between. This CDR3 comprises 14 residues. The CDR3 reads CASTRDNSNYGYTF. The CDR3 nucleotides read TGTGCCAGCACCCGGGACAACAGTAACTATGGCTACACCTTC.

By share of the sample, this clonotype is large. The chain joins TRBV12-3 or TRBV12-4 to TRBJ1-2; 7 nucleotides align to TRBD1. The CDR3 is made up of 14 amino acids. Trimming cost V 7 bases and J 9 bases; bases outside gene matches: 14. CDR3 residues: CASTTTTGRGSYTF. CDR3 nucleotides: TGTGCCAGCACTACTACGACAGGGAGAGGGAGCTACACCTTC.

Within the sample, this clonotype is medium-sized. The chain links TRBV12-3 or TRBV12-4 to TRBJ1-2; perhaps TRBD1 as D (5 bases). The CDR3 consists of 15 residues. V was clipped by 5 bases and J by 4 bases, with 17 bases between them. CDR3 DNA: TGTGCCAGCAGTCCTCAAACAGGCGTTGTCTATGGCTACACCTTC. It encodes CASSPQTGVVYGYTF.

This clonotype qualifies as medium-sized (0.01 to 0.1%). The chain uses TRBV12-3 or TRBV12-4 and TRBJ1-2; 8 nucleotides align to TRBD1. V lost 5 bases to trimming and J lost 6 bases; unmatched junction nucleotides: 14. The CDR3 sequence is 16 residues long. The CDR3 region has the DNA TGTGCCAGCAGTCCCGTAATAGGACAGGGAGGGCATGGCTACACCTTC. Its protein product is CASSPVIGQGGHGYTF.

By sample fraction, this clonotype is medium-sized. An end of the junction does not agree with germline; a read error may underlie this. The J gene is TRBJ1-2, the V gene TRBV12-3 or TRBV12-4, with unresolved D. The CDR3 is 14 residues long. The CDR3 reads CASSFGRRGRPVDF. The CDR3 DNA follows: TGTGCCAGCAGTTTCGGCCGCCGAGGACGCCCAGTCGACTTC.

Relative to its sample, this clonotype is medium-sized (0.01 to 0.1%). V and J are TRBV12-3 or TRBV12-4 and TRBJ1-2; D unclear. This CDR3 has 14 residues. V lost 6 bases and J 4 bases, leaving 15 bases between the germline ends. CDR3: CASSARTQSYGYTF. The CDR3 DNA follows: TGTGCCAGCAGCGCAAGGACTCAGAGCTATGGCTACACCTTC.